These 3 T cell receptor beta chains were sequenced from one sample in a study of T-cell reconstitution after alpha-beta-depleted transplantation in children (dated by TCRdb to 2016 to 2017). The library relied on PCR. Sequencing instrument: Illumina HiSeq 2500. TCR libraries were prepared with molecular barcoding, using unique molecular identifiers to normalize TCRbeta repertoire quantification. In-frame beta chains were kept once TCRdb had trimmed the public reads at Q25 with fastp and called clones with MiXCR. Each record represents a unique CDR3 protein, reported with the most common genes and DNA among its rows. The sample data list over 550,000 distinct CDR3 sequences, and about 11% of these were observed just once. Roughly 4% of the sample belongs to the ten largest clones. Sequences were derived from PBMCs from the stem cell graft donor, sampled from the stem cell graft. The receptors here all came from a human donor who donated a stem cell graft to a child with acute myeloid leukemia.

This clonotype was found a few times. This rearrangement joins TRBV29-1 to TRBJ2-7; D is ambiguous. The CDR3 extends over 11 amino acids. Germline CDR1 is SQVTM and CDR2 is ANQGSEA. V shed 5 bases and J shed 2 bases, with 7 bases lying between them. The CDR3 here is CSVYITYEQYF. In DNA, the CDR3 is TGCAGCGTTTATATTACCTACGAGCAGTACTTC.

This clonotype appeared a few times. This chain uses TRBV12-5 with TRBJ2-2; no firm D call. The V gene lost 5 bases and the J gene lost 7 bases, with 8 bases spanning the gap. CDR1 and CDR2 from the germline V gene are LGHNT and FRNRAP. This CDR3 is 12 amino acids long. The CDR3 is CASGPLGGELFF. In DNA form, the CDR3 reads TGTGCTAGTGGTCCGCTCGGCGGGGAGCTGTTTTTT.

This clonotype was picked up many times. In DNA, the CDR3 is TGTGCCAGCAGCCCAACTGGAGGCTACAATGAGCAGTTCTTC. It encodes CASSPTGGYNEQFF. This chain connects TRBV9 to TRBJ2-1; a weak D match, TRBD2 (5 bases). V gave up 4 bases and J gave up 3 bases, with 11 bases separating them. Germline CDR1 reads SGDLS; CDR2 reads YYNGEE. The CDR3 length is 14 residues.